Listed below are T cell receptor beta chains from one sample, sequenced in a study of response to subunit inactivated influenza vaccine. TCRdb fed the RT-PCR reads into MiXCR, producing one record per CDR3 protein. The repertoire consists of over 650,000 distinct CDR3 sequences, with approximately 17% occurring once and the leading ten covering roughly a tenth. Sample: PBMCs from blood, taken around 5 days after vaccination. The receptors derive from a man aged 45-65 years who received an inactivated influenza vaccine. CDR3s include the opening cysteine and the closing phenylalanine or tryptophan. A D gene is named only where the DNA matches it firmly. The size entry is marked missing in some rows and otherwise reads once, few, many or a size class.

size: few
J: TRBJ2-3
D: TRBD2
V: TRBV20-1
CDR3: CSAKSGRSTDTQYF
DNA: TGCAGTGCTAAGAGCGGGAGGAGCACAGATACGCAGTATTTT

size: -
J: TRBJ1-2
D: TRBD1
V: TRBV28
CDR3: CASTSGTAPTF
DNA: TGTGCCAGCACATCCGGGACAGCGCCCACCTTC

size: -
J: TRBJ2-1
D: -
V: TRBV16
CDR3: CASSQSPPPWGNEQFF
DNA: TGTGCCAGCAGCCAATCACCCCCTCCGTGGGGCAATGAGCAGTTCTTC

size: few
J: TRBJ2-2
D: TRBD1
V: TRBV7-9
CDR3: CASSPAGGRRTGELFF
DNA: TGTGCCAGCAGCCCTGCAGGGGGAAGGCGAACCGGGGAGCTGTTTTTT

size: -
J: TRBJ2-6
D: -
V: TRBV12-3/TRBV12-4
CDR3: CASRRPGANVLTF
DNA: TGTGCCAGCAGACGTCCTGGGGCCAACGTCCTGACTTTC

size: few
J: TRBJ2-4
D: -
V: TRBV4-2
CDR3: CASSQDERGPLNIQYF
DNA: TGTGCCAGCAGCCAAGATGAGAGGGGTCCCCTAAACATTCAGTACTTC

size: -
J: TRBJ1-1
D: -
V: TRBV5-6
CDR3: CASSSRGSFMNTEAFF
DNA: TGTGCCAGCAGCTCGAGAGGGAGTTTCATGAACACTGAAGCTTTCTTT

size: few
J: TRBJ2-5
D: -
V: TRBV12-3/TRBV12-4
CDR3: CASSLALGGQETQYF
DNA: TGTGCCAGCAGTTTAGCGTTGGGGGGCCAAGAGACCCAGTACTTC

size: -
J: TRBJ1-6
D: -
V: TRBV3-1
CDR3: CASSQVGENSPLHF
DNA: TGTGCCAGCAGCCAAGTCGGGGAAAATTCACCCCTCCACTTT

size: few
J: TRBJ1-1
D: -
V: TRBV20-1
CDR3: CSAFTVNTEAFF
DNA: TGCAGTGCCTTTACAGTGAACACTGAAGCTTTCTTT

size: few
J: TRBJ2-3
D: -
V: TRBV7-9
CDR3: CASSPDTSDTQYF
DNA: TGTGCCAGCAGCCCGGACACCTCAGATACGCAGTATTTT

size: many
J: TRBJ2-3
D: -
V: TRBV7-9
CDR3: CASSLSADTQYF
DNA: TGTGCCAGCAGCTTGTCGGCCGATACGCAGTATTTT

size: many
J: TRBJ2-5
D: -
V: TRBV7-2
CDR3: CASSLVVTISETQYF
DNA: TGTGCCAGCAGCTTAGTAGTGACTATTTCAGAGACCCAGTACTTC

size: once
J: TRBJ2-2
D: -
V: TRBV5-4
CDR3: CASSLGAPGTGELFF
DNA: TGTGCCAGCAGCTTGGGGGCGCCGGGCACCGGGGAGCTGTTTTTT

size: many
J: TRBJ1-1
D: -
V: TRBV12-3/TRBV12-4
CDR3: CASSPGPGEAFF
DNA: TGTGCCAGCAGTCCCGGACCTGGCGAAGCTTTCTTT

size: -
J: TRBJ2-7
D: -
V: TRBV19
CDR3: CASTSGAGYEQYF
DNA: TGTGCCAGTACATCAGGGGCGGGGTACGAGCAGTACTTC

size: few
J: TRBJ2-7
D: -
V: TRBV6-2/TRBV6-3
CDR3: CASSYSMEGALTSSYEQYF
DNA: TGTGCCAGCAGTTACTCCATGGAGGGGGCACTTACGAGCTCCTACGAGCAGTACTTC

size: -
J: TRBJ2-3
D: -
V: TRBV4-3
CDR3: CASSQEPGPAEYF
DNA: TGCGCCAGCAGCCAGGAACCGGGACCGGCTGAGTATTTT

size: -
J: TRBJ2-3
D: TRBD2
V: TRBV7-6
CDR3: CASSLEGTSGGIGTQYF
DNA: TGTGCCAGCAGCTTAGAGGGGACTAGCGGGGGGATCGGTACGCAGTATTTT

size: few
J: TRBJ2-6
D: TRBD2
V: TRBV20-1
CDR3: CSAQSGGLRGANVLTF
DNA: TGCAGTGCACAGAGCGGGGGGCTTCGAGGGGCCAACGTCCTGACTTTC

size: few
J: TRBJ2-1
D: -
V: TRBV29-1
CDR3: CSVPSRVVNEQFF
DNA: TGCAGCGTTCCTAGCAGGGTCGTGAATGAGCAGTTCTTC

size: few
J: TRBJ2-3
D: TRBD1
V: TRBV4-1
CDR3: CASSQQGASTDTQYF
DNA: TGCGCCAGCAGCCAACAGGGGGCCAGCACAGATACGCAGTATTTT

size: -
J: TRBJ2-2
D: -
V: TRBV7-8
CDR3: CASSLESLATGELFF
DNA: TGTGCCAGCAGCTTAGAATCTCTGGCCACCGGGGAGCTGTTTTTT

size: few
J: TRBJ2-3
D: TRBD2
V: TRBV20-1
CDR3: CSATERGAADTQYF
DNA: TGCAGTGCTACGGAGCGGGGGGCGGCTGATACGCAGTATTTT

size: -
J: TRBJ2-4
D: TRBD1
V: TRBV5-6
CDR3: CASYGQGANIQYF
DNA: TGTGCCAGTTACGGACAGGGGGCTAACATTCAGTACTTC

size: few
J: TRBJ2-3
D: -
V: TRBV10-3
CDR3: CAIRRSDGDGTDTQYF
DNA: TGTGCCATCAGGCGCTCGGACGGAGACGGCACAGATACGCAGTATTTT

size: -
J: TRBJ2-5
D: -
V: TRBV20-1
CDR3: CSARRGAGALNQETQYF
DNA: TGCAGTGCTCGTCGCGGGGCGGGGGCGCTAAACCAAGAGACCCAGTACTTC

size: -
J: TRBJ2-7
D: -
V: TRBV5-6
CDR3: CASSRRDGDGEQYF
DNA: TGTGCCAGCAGCCGCCGGGACGGCGACGGAGAGCAGTACTTC

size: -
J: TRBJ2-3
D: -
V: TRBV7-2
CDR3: CASSLAVAGLLLSRTDTQYF
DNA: TGTGCCAGCAGCTTAGCGGTAGCAGGACTCCTCTTAAGCCGTACAGATACGCAGTATTTT

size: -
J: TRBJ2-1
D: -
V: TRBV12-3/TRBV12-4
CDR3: CASSFLREQFF
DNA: TGTGCCAGCAGTTTTTTACGAGAGCAGTTCTTC

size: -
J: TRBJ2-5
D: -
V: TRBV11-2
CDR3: CASSRSGWEETQYF
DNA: TGTGCCAGCAGCCGCTCAGGGTGGGAAGAGACCCAGTACTTC

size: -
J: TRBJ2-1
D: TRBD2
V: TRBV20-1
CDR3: CSAPAGGGAYNEQFF
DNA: TGCAGTGCTCCCGCGGGCGGGGGGGCTTACAATGAGCAGTTCTTC

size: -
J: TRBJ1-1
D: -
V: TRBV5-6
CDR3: CASSLGPGATRGAFF
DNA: TGTGCCAGCAGCTTGGGCCCGGGGGCAACGAGAGGAGCTTTCTTT

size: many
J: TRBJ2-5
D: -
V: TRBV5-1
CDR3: CASSLIPDQETQYF
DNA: TGCGCCAGCAGCTTGATTCCGGACCAAGAGACCCAGTACTTC

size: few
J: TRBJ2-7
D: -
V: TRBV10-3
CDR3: CAISGARGTTYEQYF
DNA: TGTGCCATCAGTGGGGCAAGGGGAACTACATACGAGCAGTACTTC

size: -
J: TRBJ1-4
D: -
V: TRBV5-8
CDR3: CASSSGTGRGANEKLFF
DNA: TGTGCCAGCAGCTCCGGTACGGGGAGAGGGGCTAATGAAAAACTGTTTTTT

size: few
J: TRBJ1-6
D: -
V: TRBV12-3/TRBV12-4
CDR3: CASSPGRAGSPLHF
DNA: TGTGCCAGCAGTCCCGGTCGAGCAGGTTCACCCCTCCACTTT

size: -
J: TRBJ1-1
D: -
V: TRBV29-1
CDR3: CSVVIPGETEAFF
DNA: TGCAGCGTAGTCATCCCGGGGGAGACTGAAGCTTTCTTT

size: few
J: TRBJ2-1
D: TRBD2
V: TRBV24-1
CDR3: CATSDSGLAEKQFF
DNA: TGTGCCACCAGTGATTCGGGACTAGCGGAAAAGCAGTTCTTC

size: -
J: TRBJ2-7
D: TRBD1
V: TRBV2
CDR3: CASSGDSGAFYEQYF
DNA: TGTGCCAGCAGTGGGGACAGTGGGGCCTTTTACGAGCAGTACTTC

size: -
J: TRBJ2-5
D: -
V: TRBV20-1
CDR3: CSARDRLRRGKETQYF
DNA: TGCAGTGCTAGAGATCGTCTCCGGAGGGGAAAAGAGACCCAGTACTTC

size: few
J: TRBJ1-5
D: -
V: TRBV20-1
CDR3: CSASPSSNQPQHF
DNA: TGCAGTGCTAGCCCATCTAGCAATCAGCCCCAGCATTTT

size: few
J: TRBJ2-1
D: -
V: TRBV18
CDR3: CASSPQGPHNEQFF
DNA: TGTGCCAGCTCACCCCAGGGCCCGCATAATGAGCAGTTCTTC

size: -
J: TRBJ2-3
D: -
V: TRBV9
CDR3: CASSEKGAGDTQYF
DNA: TGTGCCAGCAGCGAGAAGGGCGCCGGAGATACGCAGTATTTT

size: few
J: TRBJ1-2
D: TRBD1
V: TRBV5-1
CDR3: CASSSPGTAYGYTF
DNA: TGCGCCAGCAGCTCCCCCGGGACAGCTTATGGCTACACCTTC

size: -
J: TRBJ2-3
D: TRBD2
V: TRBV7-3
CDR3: CASSLRPTSGRITDTQYF
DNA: TGTGCCAGCAGCTTACGGCCCACTAGCGGGAGAATAACAGATACGCAGTATTTT

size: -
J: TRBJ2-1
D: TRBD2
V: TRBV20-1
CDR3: CSAGLAVNTYNEQFF
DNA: TGCAGTGCTGGACTAGCGGTGAATACCTACAATGAGCAGTTCTTC

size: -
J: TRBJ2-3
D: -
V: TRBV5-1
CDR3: CASSPNRDLQADTQYF
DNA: TGCGCCAGCAGCCCCAACAGGGATCTTCAGGCAGATACGCAGTATTTT

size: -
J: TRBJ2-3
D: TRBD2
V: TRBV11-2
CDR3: CASFGLAGEGATDTQYF
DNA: TGTGCCAGCTTCGGACTAGCGGGGGAGGGGGCTACAGATACGCAGTATTTT

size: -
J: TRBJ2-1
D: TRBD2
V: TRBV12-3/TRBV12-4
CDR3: CASSFMGLAGVREQFF
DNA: TGTGCCAGCAGTTTTATGGGACTAGCGGGAGTACGAGAGCAGTTCTTC

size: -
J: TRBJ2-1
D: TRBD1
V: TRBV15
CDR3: CATSRADRALGEEQFF
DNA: TGTGCCACCAGCAGAGCGGACAGGGCGCTGGGAGAGGAGCAGTTCTTC